The subject of this entry is one T cell receptor (beta chain). The data are from a study of blood T cell repertoires in COVID-19. At the level of the study: COVID-19 samples, acute and convalescent, were from the United States, Italy and Spain. Sources were T cells, B-cell-depleted T cells, or PBMCs; the material itself was cDNA or gDNA.

Authors' data handling: From reference gene primer amplification, estimates of nucleated cell counts were derived. TCRdb's copy holds only in-frame clones and misses some; the assay was immunoSEQ multiplex PCR. V, J and clone size derive from that table, while D and trimming were established from the DNA sequence. Among around 100,000 clones listed, approximately 88% were seen once. The CDR3 is made up of 14 amino acids. Trimming took off 1 base at V and 0 bases at J, with 6 bases between the two ends. Germline assignment: CDR1 LGHDT and CDR2 YNNKEL (reference sequence). Sequenced: peripheral blood. The rearrangement joins TRBV3-1 (or the pseudogene TRBV3-2) to TRBJ1-2; no clear D. The source of this sequence is a human donor in a cohort sampled during active COVID-19. The CDR3 region has the DNA TGTGCCAGCAGCCAAGGAATAGCTAACTATGGCTACACCTTC. Translated: CASSQGIANYGYTF.